This TCR beta chain was observed in a study of shared clonotypes between healthy human individuals. V gave up 6 bases and J gave up 2 bases; unmatched junction bases: 6. In germline, CDR1 is MNHEY, CDR2 SVGAGI. The CDR3 consists of 15 residues. The data were produced by immunoSEQ multiplex PCR, yet TCRdb's version contains in-frame clones alone and is incomplete. Among some 2 million clones, roughly 95% were seen once, and the ten largest hold 0.13%. Material for sequencing was naive CD4+ T cells sorted from blood. Subset here: CD45RA+ positively selected. The receptor's source is a man aged 18-30 years in good health. The J gene is TRBJ2-7, the V gene TRBV6-5; 11 positions match TRBD2. The CDR3 here is CASRAPGLAAYEQYF. CDR3 DNA sequence: TGTGCCAGCAGGGCCCCGGGACTAGCGGCCTACGAGCAGTACTTC.